These 14 T cell receptor beta chains originate from one sample sequenced in a study of T cell changes during pregnancy in multiple sclerosis. Measured with immunoSEQ multiplex PCR; TCRdb has only the in-frame clones, and not every one. The sample lists fewer than 85,000 clones, about 95% occurring once. Sample: peripheral blood, taken in the second trimester of pregnancy. The receptors were sampled from a female donor with multiple sclerosis, enrolled in a pregnancy study.

The rearrangement joins TRBV9 to TRBJ2-1; 9 nucleotides match TRBD2. V was clipped by 4 bases and J by 0 bases; unmatched bases: 2. In germline, CDR1 is SGDLS, CDR2 YYNGEE. The CDR3 has 15 amino acids. The CDR3 DNA is TGTGCCAGCAGCATGGGACTAGCCTCCTACAATGAGCAGTTCTTC. Translated, it gives CASSMGLASYNEQFF.

V usage is TRBV7-2 and J usage is TRBJ2-7, with D possibly TRBD2 on 5 matching bases. From germline, CDR1 is SGHTA and CDR2 FQGNSA. The CDR3 totals 16 residues. V dropped 5 bases and J dropped 2 bases, with 19 bases sitting between them. CDR3 coding DNA: TGTGCCAGCAGCCATTGGCAGACCGGGAATGCCTACGAGCAGTACTTC. It translates to CASSHWQTGNAYEQYF.

J is TRBJ1-2 and V is TRBV6-4; 7 nucleotides agree with TRBD1. V dropped 0 bases and J dropped 7; count of bases not matched to a gene: 2. Germline V gives CDR1 MRHNA, CDR2 SNTAGT. CDR3 size: 13 residues. CDR3 residues: CASSDSKGAGYTF. The CDR3 DNA is TGTGCCAGCAGTGACTCGAAGGGGGCTGGCTACACCTTC.

V and J are TRBV2 and TRBJ1-1; a weak D match, TRBD1 (6 bases). The CDR3 has 14 amino acids. Germline V CDR1 and CDR2: SNHLY, FYNNEI. Trimming cost V 6 bases and J 6 bases, with 17 bases left between them. The CDR3 region has the DNA TGTGCCAGCAGACCACAGGGACCGAGTCCTGAAGCTTTCTTT. Encoded protein: CASRPQGPSPEAFF.

This chain joins TRBV11-2 and TRBJ1-1; the match to TRBD1 covers 7 bases. Trimming took 4 bases from V and 1 from J; bases not matched to a gene: 3. Germline V lookup: CDR1 SGHAT, CDR2 FQNNGV. This CDR3 contains 14 residues. The CDR3 region is CASSWTGPNTEAFF. In DNA form, the CDR3 reads TGTGCCAGCAGCTGGACAGGACCGAACACTGAAGCTTTCTTT.

This clone is a singleton in its sample. One end of the junction fails to match germline, which may point to a read error. This chain's CDR3 is CASSETGTGEVGF. DNA for the CDR3: TGTGCCAGCAGTGAGACCGGGACAGGGGAGGTGGGCTTT. This chain links TRBV6-1 with TRBJ1-1; 10 nucleotides agree with TRBD1. This CDR3 spans 13 amino acids. Germline lookup yields CDR1 MNHNS and CDR2 SASEGT.

This sequence joins TRBV7-8 and TRBJ1-5, with D maybe TRBD1 (5 bases). The CDR3 length is 15 residues. V was cut by 5 bases and J by 4 bases, with 15 bases left in between. CDR1 SGHVS and CDR2 FQNEAQ come from the germline V gene. The chain's CDR3 is CASSPVPTANQPQHF. CDR3 in DNA: TGTGCCAGCAGCCCGGTCCCGACAGCTAATCAGCCCCAGCATTTT.

This clone was observed once. V gene TRBV11-2 combines with J gene TRBJ1-4, with D unresolved. This CDR3 has 14 residues. Trimming shortened V by 0 bases and J by 7 bases, and 9 bases separated the two germline ends. Germline CDR1 SGHAT, CDR2 FQNNGV. CDR3 nucleotides: TGTGCCAGCAGCTTAGAGCAGGCTGGTGAAAAACTGTTTTTT. It specifies CASSLEQAGEKLFF. Full variable domain (rest looked up from reference TRBV11-2 and TRBJ1-4): EAGVAQSPRYKIIEKRQSVAFWCNPISGHATLYWYQQILGQGPKLLIQFQNNGVVDDSQLPKDRFSAERLKGVDSTLKIQPAKLEDSAVYLCASSLEQAGEKLFFGSGTQLSVL.

The chain couples TRBV15 to TRBJ2-5; 12 nucleotides match TRBD2. Germline V CDR1 and CDR2: LNHNV, YYDKDF (reference sequence). The J segment lost 6 bases and the V segment lost 1 base, leaving 27 bases of the junction unmatched. This CDR3 region has 23 residues. The DNA for the CDR3 is TGTGCCACCAGCAGAGCGGGGGTGCTGACTAGCGGGAGATGGAGTCAGGTGCGGAAGACCCAGTACTTC. Translating it yields CATSRAGVLTSGRWSQVRKTQYF. Full variable domain (remainder filled in from reference TRBV15 and TRBJ2-5): DAMVIQNPRYQVTQFGKPVTLSCSQTLNHNVMYWYQQKSSQAPKLLFHYYDKDFNNEADTPDNFQSRRPNTSFCFLDIRSPGLGDTAMYLCATSRAGVLTSGRWSQVRKTQYFGPGTRLLVL.

The V call is TRBV2, the J call TRBJ2-7, with D hard to call. Between the trimmed V and J ends, which lost 1 base and 5 bases, there was a span of 24 bases. Germline V CDR1 and CDR2: SNHLY, FYNNEI. The CDR3 runs to 18 residues. Written as DNA, the CDR3 is TGTGCCAGCAGTGAAGAACTGGTACCTGCCCCTTCGAACCACGAGCAGTACTTC. This gives the protein CASSEELVPAPSNHEQYF.

The V call is TRBV6-6, the J call TRBJ2-7, with TRBD2 as a possible D gene (6 bases). Germline lookup yields CDR1 MNHNY and CDR2 SVGAGI (reference sequence). V lost 6 bases and J lost 5, with 14 bases in between. There are 13 residues in the CDR3. CDR3 bases: TGTGCCAGCAGACCCGGAGGGTTGCACGAGCAGTACTTC. Protein: CASRPGGLHEQYF.

The V gene is TRBV11-2, the J gene TRBJ2-1, with TRBD2 matching 11 bases. V lost 4 bases to trimming and J lost 8 bases; unmatched junction nucleotides: 16. Germline CDR1 and CDR2: SGHAT and FQNNGV. This CDR3 has 18 amino acids. The CDR3 loop reads CASSSGLAGSTSRDEQFF. The CDR3 coding sequence is TGTGCCAGCAGCTCAGGACTAGCGGGTTCAACCTCTAGGGATGAGCAGTTCTTC.

This chain uses TRBV7-2 with TRBJ2-5, with 13 positions matching TRBD2. J gave up 5 bases and V 4 bases, and 4 bases lay outside the gene matches. The length of the CDR3 is 15 residues. Germline V gives CDR1 SGHTA, CDR2 FQGNSA. CDR3 bases: TGTGCCAGCAGCTCGCAGACTAGCGGGAGGGAGACCCAGTACTTC. Translated, it gives CASSSQTSGRETQYF. The whole variable domain, remainder taken from reference TRBV7-2 and TRBJ2-5, is GAGVSQSPSNKVTEKGKDVELRCDPISGHTALYWYRQSLGQGLEFLIYFQGNSAPDKSGLPSDRFSAERTGGSVSTLTIQRTQQEDSAVYLCASSSQTSGRETQYFGPGTRLLVL.

The genes are TRBV30 and TRBJ1-2; D gene unclear. The CDR3 sequence is 12 residues long. V lost 0 bases and J lost 8, with 10 bases in between. Germline V lookup: CDR1 GTSNPN, CDR2 SVGIG (reference sequence). The CDR3 region has the DNA TGTGCCTGGAGTGTACGAGGGAGCGGCTACACCTTC. Translating it yields CAWSVRGSGYTF.